These 16 T cell receptor beta chains were all obtained from the same sample, sequenced in a study of cytomegalovirus exposure and HLA in healthy donors. Some clones are missing from TCRdb's copy, which holds only in-frame ones; the method was immunoSEQ multiplex PCR. There are 200,000 to 300,000 clones in the sample; around nine tenths occur only once, and approximately 2.5% lies in the top ten. Source material: PBMCs. The source of these receptors is a man aged 18 to 30 in good health and CMV-seronegative.

This clone was seen only once. The gene calls are TRBV28 and TRBJ1-2, with D maybe TRBD1 (6 bases). This CDR3 has 15 residues. The V end was cut by 3 bases, the J end by 6 bases, with 17 bases between. Germline lookup yields CDR1 MDHEN and CDR2 SYDVKM. CDR3 residues: CASSLGRGGANGYTF. The CDR3 bases are TGTGCCAGCAGTTTGGGGCGTGGGGGCGCGAATGGCTACACCTTC.

The rearrangement uses TRBV7-8 and TRBJ2-7; the D is unclear. The CDR3 has 13 residues. The germline CDR1 and CDR2 sequences are SGHVS and FQNEAQ. The V gene lost 1 base and the J gene lost 2 bases, with 6 bases spanning the gap. As DNA, the CDR3 is TGTGCCAGCAGCTTAGAAGCCACCTACGAGCAGTACTTC. Translating it yields CASSLEATYEQYF.

This chain connects TRBV5-1 to TRBJ1-2; a possible D gene is TRBD1 (5 bases). Trimming stripped 2 bases from V and 8 bases from J, with 13 bases between. CDR3 length equals 13 residues. The V gene's germline CDR1 is SGHRS and CDR2 YFSETQ. The CDR3 DNA sequence: TGCGCCAGCAGCTTAGCCAGGGACTCGGGCTACACCTTC. Its protein product is CASSLARDSGYTF.

The chain has TRBV27 and TRBJ1-1, with 7 bases matching TRBD1. After removal of 0 bases from V and 5 bases from J, the junction contained 6 bases not matched to a gene. The CDR3 contains 15 residues. In germline, CDR1 is MNHEY, CDR2 SMNVEV (reference sequence). The CDR3 DNA follows: TGTGCCAGCAGTTTATCCAACGAGGGGGCGACTGAAGCTTTCTTT. Translation: CASSLSNEGATEAFF.

The chain joins TRBV5-1 to TRBJ2-3, with D possibly TRBD2 on 6 matching bases. Germline V gene data show CDR1 as SGHRS and CDR2 as YFSETQ. This CDR3 is built from 15 residues. V dropped 0 bases and J dropped 7 bases, with 15 bases sitting between them. The chain's CDR3 is CASSLGGAGENTQYF. The CDR3 DNA is TGCGCCAGCAGCTTGGGCGGGGCCGGGGAAAATACGCAGTATTTT.

The genes are TRBV4-3 and TRBJ1-1; perhaps TRBD1 as D (6 bases). CDR1 and CDR2 (germline): LGHNA, YSLEER. V was clipped by 3 bases and J by 2 bases, with 16 bases between them. The CDR3 loop spans 16 amino acids. CDR3 protein: CASSQSELQGNTEAFF. The CDR3 coding sequence is TGCGCCAGCAGCCAGAGCGAACTACAGGGAAACACTGAAGCTTTCTTT.

As to this clone: Other nucleotide sequences in the sample specify the same CDR3. The chain combines TRBV10-3 with TRBJ1-5, with TRBD1 as a possible D gene (6 bases). Germline assignment: CDR1 ENHRY and CDR2 SYGVKD. The CDR3 length is 15 residues. Trimming cost V 0 bases and J 1 base, with 7 bases left between them. CDR3 sequence reads: CAISESGGSNQPQHF. The CDR3 coding sequence is TGTGCCATCAGTGAGTCTGGGGGCAGCAATCAGCCCCAGCATTTT.

The chain has TRBV6-4 and TRBJ2-7; TRBD2 agrees at 9 bases. Germline loops: CDR1 MRHNA, CDR2 SNTAGT. The V and J ends lost 2 bases and 4 bases, in that order; junction bases with no gene match: 3. The CDR3 is made up of 14 amino acids. CDR3 sequence (DNA): TGTGCCAGCAGTGACCTAGCGGGATATTACGAGCAGTACTTC. Its translation is CASSDLAGYYEQYF.

The chain joins TRBV5-1 to TRBJ2-5, with D uncertain. The CDR3 spans 14 residues. V gave up 0 bases and J gave up 5 bases, with 11 bases separating them. Germline CDR1 SGHRS, CDR2 YFSETQ. The CDR3 bases are TGCGCCAGCAGCTTGGTCGGGTCTCGGGAGACCCAGTACTTC. Translated: CASSLVGSRETQYF.

The CDR3 here is CASSVQGVGTGELFF. CDR3 sequence (DNA): TGTGCCAGCAGCGTCCAGGGGGTGGGCACCGGGGAGCTGTTTTTT. This chain joins TRBV9 and TRBJ2-2, with 7 bases aligning to TRBD1. Trimming took 2 bases from V and 4 from J; bases not matched to a gene: 5. The CDR3 covers 15 residues. CDR1 SGDLS and CDR2 YYNGEE come from the germline V gene.

The chain links TRBV7-2 to TRBJ1-5; D not certain. The CDR3 loop spans 15 amino acids. V lost 6 bases to trimming and J lost 0 bases, with 12 bases between them. The germline CDR1 and CDR2 sequences are SGHTA and FQGNSA. The CDR3 protein is CASSFQSYSNQPQHF. The CDR3, as DNA: TGTGCCAGCAGTTTTCAGTCTTATAGCAATCAGCCCCAGCATTTT.

The chain joins TRBV5-1 to TRBJ2-7; D uncertain. With 1 base removed from V and 3 bases from J, the gap between germline ends came to 11 bases. The CDR3 contains 14 residues. Looked up from germline, CDR1 is SGHRS and CDR2 is YFSETQ. CDR3 amino acids: CASSLFPSLYEQYF. DNA of the CDR3: TGCGCCAGCAGCTTGTTTCCCTCACTCTACGAGCAGTACTTC.

This clone is a singleton in its sample. V gene TRBV5-1 combines with J gene TRBJ2-3; weak D call: TRBD2 (5 bases). Germline V gene lookup returns CDR1 SGHRS and CDR2 YFSETQ. This CDR3 is 14 amino acids long. Trimming cost V 2 bases and J 6 bases, with 13 bases left between them. Written as DNA, the CDR3 is TGCGCCAGCAGCTTAGACGGGATAGGGGATACGCAGTATTTT. It translates to CASSLDGIGDTQYF.

The chain employs TRBV10-3 and TRBJ1-1; D is uncertain. Germline assignment: CDR1 ENHRY and CDR2 SYGVKD. This CDR3 is 13 amino acids long. Trimming pared 6 bases from V and 4 bases from J, leaving 12 bases between. CDR3 residues: CAIRVNEATEAFF. The CDR3 bases are TGTGCCATCAGGGTGAACGAGGCCACTGAAGCTTTCTTT.

The rearrangement links TRBV7-2 to TRBJ1-6; 8 nucleotides agree with TRBD1. Germline lookup yields CDR1 SGHTA and CDR2 FQGNSA. This CDR3 has 13 residues. V lost 5 bases to trimming and J lost 12 bases; unmatched junction nucleotides: 6. CDR3 in amino acids: CASSPGQGLPLHF. The CDR3 nucleotides are TGTGCCAGCAGCCCCGGACAGGGCCTACCCCTCCACTTT.

V is TRBV2 and J is TRBJ2-2; D uncertain. Trimming cost V 6 bases and J 0 bases, with 11 bases left between them. This CDR3 has 15 residues. Germline assignment: CDR1 SNHLY and CDR2 FYNNEI. CDR3 region: CASRREASNTGELFF. CDR3 DNA sequence: TGTGCCAGCAGAAGAGAAGCCTCGAACACCGGGGAGCTGTTTTTT.